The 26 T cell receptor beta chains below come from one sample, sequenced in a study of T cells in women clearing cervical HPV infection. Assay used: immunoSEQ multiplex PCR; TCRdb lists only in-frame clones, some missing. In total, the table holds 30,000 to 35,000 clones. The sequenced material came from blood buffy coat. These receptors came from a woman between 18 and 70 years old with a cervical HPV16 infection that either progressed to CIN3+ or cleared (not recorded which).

The CDR3 spells CASSLQTENYGYTF. The covered CDR3 bases are TGTGCCAGCAGCCTCCAGACAGAAAACTATGGC. The chain has TRBV7-2 and TRBJ1-2; perhaps TRBD1 as D (5 bases). The sequenced fragment ends 3 residues before the CDR3 boundary, so the rest is inferred from the germline J gene. Per the germline V gene, CDR1 is SGHTA and CDR2 is FQGNSA. Trimming left V 5 bases short and J 2 bases short, with 12 bases between. This CDR3 has 14 amino acids.

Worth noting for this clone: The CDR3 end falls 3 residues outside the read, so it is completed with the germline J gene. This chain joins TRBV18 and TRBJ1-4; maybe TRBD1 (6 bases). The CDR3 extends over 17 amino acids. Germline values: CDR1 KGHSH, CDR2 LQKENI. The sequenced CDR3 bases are TGTGCCAGCTCACTTACGACAGGAAGCTCCTATAATTCACCA. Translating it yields CASSLTTGSSYNSP. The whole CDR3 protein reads CASSLTTGSSYNSPLFF.

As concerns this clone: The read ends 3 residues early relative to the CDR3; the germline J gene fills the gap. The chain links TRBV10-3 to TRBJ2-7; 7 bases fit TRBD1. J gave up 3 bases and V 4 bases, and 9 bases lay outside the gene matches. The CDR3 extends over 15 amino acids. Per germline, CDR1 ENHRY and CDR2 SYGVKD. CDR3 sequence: CAISVRDRPIYEQYF. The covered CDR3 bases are TGTGCCATCAGTGTCCGGGACAGACCCATCTACGAG.

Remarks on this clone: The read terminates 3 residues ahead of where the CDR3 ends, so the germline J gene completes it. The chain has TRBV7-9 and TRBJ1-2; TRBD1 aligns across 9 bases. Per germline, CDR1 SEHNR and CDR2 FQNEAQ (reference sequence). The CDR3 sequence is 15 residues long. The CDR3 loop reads CASSSGGQGVDDYTF. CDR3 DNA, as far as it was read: TGTGCCAGCAGCTCAGGGGGACAGGGTGTGGATGAC.

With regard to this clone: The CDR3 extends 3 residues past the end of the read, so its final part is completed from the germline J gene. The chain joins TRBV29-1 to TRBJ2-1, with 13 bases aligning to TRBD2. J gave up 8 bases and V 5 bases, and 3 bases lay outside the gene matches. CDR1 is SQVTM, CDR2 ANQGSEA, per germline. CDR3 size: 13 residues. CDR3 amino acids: CSVRTSGGDEQFF. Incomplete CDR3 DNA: TGCAGCGTTCGGACTAGCGGGGGAGATGAG.

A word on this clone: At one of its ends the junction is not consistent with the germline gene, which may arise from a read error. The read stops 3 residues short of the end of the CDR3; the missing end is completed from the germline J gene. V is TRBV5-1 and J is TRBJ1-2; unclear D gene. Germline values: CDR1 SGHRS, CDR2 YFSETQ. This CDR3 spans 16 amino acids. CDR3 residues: CSSSLDPASSQYGYTF. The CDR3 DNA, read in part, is TGCTCCAGCAGCTTGGACCCCGCTTCCTCCCAGTATGGC.

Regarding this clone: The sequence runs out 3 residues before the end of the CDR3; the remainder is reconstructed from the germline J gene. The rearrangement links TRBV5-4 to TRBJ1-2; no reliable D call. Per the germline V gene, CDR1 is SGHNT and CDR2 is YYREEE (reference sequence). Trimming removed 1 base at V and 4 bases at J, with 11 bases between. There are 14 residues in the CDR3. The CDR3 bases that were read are TGTGCCAGCAGCTTGAACCCGGAGGGCTATGGC. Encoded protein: CASSLNPEGYG. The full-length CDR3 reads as CASSLNPEGYGYTF. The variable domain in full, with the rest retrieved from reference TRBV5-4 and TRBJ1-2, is ETGVTQSPTHLIKTRGQQVTLRCSSQSGHNTVSWYQQALGQGPQFIFQYYREEENGRGNFPPRFSGLQFPNYSSELNVNALELDDSALYLCASSLNPEGYGYTFGSGTRLTVV.

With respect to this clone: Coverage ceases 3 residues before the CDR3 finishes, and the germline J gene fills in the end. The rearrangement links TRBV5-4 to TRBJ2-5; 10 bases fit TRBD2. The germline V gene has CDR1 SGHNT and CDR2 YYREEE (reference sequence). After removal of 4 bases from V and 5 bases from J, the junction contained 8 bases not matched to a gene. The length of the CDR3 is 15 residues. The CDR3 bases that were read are TGTGCCAGCAGCATTAGCGGGGGGCCCGGGGAGACC. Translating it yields CASSISGGPGET. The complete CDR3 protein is CASSISGGPGETQYF.

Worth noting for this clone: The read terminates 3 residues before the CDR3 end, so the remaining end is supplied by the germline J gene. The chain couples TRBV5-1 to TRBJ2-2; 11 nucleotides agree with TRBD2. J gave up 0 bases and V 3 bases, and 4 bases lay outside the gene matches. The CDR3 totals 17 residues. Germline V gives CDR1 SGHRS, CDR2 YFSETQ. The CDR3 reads CASSSASGGSNTGELFF. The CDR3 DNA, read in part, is TGCGCCAGCAGCTCAGCTAGCGGGGGGTCGAACACCGGGGAG. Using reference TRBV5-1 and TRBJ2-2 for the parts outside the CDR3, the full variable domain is KAGVTQTPRYLIKTRGQQVTLSCSPISGHRSVSWYQQTPGQGLQFLFEYFSETQRNKGNFPGRFSGRQFSNSRSEMNVSTLELGDSALYLCASSSASGGSNTGELFFGEGSRLTVL.

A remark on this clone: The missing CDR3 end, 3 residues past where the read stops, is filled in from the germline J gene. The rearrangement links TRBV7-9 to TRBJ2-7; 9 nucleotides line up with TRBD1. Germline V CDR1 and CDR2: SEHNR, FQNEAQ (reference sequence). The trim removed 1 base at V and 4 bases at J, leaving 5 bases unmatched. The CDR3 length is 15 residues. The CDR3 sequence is CASSLGGTGKYEQYF. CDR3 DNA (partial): TGTGCCAGCAGCTTAGGCGGGACAGGGAAATACGAG.

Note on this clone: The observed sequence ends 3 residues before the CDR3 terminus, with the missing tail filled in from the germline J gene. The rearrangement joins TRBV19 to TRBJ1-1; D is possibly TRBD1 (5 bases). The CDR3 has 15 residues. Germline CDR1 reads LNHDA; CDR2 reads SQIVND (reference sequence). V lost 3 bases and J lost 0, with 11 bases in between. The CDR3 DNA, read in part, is TGTGCCAGTAGTATGGTAGACAGAATGAACACTGAA. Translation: CASSMVDRMNTE. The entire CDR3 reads CASSMVDRMNTEAFF.

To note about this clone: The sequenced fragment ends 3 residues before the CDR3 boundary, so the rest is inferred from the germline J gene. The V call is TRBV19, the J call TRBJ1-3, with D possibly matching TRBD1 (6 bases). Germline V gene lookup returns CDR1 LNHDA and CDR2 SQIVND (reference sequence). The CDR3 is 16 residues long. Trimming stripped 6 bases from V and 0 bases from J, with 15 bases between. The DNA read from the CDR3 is TGTGCCAGTAGCATCCGATCAGGGGACTCTGGAAACACC. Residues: CASSIRSGDSGNT. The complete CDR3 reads CASSIRSGDSGNTIYF.

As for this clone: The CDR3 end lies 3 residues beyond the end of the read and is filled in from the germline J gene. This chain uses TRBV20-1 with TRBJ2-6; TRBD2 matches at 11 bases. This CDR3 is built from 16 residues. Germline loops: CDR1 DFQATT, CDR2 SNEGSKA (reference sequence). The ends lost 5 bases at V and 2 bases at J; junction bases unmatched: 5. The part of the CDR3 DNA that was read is TGCAGTGCTGATAGCGGGGGGGCTACTGGGGCCAACGTC. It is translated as CSADSGGATGANV. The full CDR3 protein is CSADSGGATGANVLTF.

The chain's CDR3 is CASSLQNTEAFF. The CDR3 bases that were read are TGTGCCAGCAGCTTGCAGAACACTGAA. The chain is built from TRBV5-4 and TRBJ1-1; D remains ambiguous. Read sequence stops 3 residues before the CDR3 end, and the germline J gene provides the missing end. The germline V gene has CDR1 SGHNT and CDR2 YYREEE (reference sequence). The CDR3 totals 12 residues. V lost 1 base and J 1 base, leaving 2 bases between the germline ends.

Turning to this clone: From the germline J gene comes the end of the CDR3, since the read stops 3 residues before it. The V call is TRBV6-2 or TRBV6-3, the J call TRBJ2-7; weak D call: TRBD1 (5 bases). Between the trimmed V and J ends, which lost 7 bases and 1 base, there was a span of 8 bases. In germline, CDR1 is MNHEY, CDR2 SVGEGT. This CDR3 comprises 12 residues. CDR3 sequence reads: CASTDRSYEQYF. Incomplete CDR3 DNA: TGTGCCAGCACCGACAGATCCTACGAG.

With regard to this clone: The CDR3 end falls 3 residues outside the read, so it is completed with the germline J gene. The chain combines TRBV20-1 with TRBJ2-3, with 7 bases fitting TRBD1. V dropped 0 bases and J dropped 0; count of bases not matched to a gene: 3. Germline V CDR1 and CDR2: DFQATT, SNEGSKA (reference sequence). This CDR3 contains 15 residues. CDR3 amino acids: CSARDPGQSTDTQYF. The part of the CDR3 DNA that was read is TGCAGTGCTAGAGACCCGGGACAGAGCACAGATACG.

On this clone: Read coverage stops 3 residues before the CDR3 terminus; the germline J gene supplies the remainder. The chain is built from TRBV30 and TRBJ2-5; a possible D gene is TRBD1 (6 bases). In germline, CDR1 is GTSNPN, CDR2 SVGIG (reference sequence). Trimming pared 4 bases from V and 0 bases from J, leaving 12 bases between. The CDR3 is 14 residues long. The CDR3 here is CAWTGQQYQETQYF. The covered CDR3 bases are TGTGCCTGGACGGGACAACAGTACCAAGAGACC.

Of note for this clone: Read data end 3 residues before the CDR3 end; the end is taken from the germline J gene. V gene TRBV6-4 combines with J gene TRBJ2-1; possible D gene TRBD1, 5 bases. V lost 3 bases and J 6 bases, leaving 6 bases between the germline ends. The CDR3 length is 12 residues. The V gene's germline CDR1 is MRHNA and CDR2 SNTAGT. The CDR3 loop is CASSEGLNEQFF. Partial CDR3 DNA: TGTGCCAGCAGTGAGGGGCTCAATGAG.

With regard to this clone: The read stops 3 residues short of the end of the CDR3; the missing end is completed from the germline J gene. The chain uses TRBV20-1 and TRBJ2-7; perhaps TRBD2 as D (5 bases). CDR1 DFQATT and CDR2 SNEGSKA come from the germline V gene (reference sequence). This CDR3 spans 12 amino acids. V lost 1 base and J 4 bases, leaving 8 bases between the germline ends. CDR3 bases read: TGCAGTGCTAGAGGACTAAATTACGAG. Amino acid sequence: CSARGLNYE. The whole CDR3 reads CSARGLNYEQYF.

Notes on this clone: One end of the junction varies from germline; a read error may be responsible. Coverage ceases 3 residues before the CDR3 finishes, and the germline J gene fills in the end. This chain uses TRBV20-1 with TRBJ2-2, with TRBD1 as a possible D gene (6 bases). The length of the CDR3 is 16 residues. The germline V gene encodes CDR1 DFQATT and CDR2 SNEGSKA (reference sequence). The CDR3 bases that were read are TGCAGTGCCACCCCTGATTGGGCAGGGGACACCTGGGAG. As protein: CSATPDWAGDTWE. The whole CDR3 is CSATPDWAGDTWELFF.

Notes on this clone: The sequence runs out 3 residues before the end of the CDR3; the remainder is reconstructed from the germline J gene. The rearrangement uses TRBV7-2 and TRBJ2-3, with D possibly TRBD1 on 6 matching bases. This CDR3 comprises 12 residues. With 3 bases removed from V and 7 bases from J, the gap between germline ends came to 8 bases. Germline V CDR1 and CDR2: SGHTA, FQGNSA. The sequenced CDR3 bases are TGTGCCAGCAGCTTTGGGACAAATACG. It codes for CASSFGTNT. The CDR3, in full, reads CASSFGTNTQYF.

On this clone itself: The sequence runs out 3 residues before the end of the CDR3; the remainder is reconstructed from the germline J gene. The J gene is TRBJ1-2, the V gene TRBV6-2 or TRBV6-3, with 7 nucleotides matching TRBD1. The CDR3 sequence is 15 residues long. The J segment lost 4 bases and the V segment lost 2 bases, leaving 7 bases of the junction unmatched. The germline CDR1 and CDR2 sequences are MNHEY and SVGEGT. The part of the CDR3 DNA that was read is TGTGCCAGCAGTTACGGCGGAGGGGGCATCTATGGC. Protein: CASSYGGGGIYG. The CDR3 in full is CASSYGGGGIYGYTF.

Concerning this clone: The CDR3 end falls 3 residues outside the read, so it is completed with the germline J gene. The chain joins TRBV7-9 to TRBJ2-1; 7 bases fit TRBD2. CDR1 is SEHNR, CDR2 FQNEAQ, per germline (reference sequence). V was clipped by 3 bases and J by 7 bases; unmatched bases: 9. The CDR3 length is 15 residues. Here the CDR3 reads CASSFRTSGMNEQFF. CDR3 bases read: TGTGCCAGCAGCTTTCGGACTAGTGGGATGAATGAG.

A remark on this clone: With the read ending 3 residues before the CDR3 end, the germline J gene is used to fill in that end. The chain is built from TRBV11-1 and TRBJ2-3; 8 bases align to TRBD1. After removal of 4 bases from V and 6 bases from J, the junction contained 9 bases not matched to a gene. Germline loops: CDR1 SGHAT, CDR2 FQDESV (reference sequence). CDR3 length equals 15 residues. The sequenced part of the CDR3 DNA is TGTGCCAGCAGCTCGCGCGGACAGGGCGGCGATACG. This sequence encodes CASSSRGQGGDT. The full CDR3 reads CASSSRGQGGDTQYF.

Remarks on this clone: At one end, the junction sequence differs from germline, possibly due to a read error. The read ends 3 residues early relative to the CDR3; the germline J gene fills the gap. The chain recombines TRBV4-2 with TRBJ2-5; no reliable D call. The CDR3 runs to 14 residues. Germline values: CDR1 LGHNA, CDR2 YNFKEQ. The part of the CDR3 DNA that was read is TGCTCCAGCAGCCAAGGGCAGGAGAAAGAGACC. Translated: CSSSQGQEKET. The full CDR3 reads CSSSQGQEKETQYF.

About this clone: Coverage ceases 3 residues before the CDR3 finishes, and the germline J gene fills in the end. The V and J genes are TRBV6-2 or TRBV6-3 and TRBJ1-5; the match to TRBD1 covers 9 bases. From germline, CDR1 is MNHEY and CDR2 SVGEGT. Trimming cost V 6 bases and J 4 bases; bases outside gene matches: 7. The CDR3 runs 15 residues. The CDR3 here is CASRWTGDPNQPQHF. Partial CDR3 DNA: TGTGCCAGCAGGTGGACAGGGGACCCAAATCAGCCC.